This T cell receptor (beta chain) was identified during a study of CXCR3-negative and CXCR3-positive naive CD8 T cells. This CDR3 is 16 amino acids long. Germline V CDR1 and CDR2: DFQATT, SNEGSKA (reference sequence). UMI labels and 5' RACE were used to prepare the TRB cDNA libraries. For each CDR3 protein, TCRdb gives one entry from its re-call of the 5' RACE reads, without DNA. This table holds just under 45,000 distinct CDR3 sequences. This TCR came from a human donor in good health. Some clones in this sample may be carry-over from other donors' samples. The chain is built from TRBV20-1 and TRBJ2-1; the TCRdb D gene call, TRBD1, has no DNA to confirm it. Sample: memory CD8+ T cells from blood. The CDR3 spells CSARDALAGAINEQFF.